One sample yielded the 20 T cell receptor beta chains listed below, sequenced in a study of blood T cell repertoires in COVID-19 (dated by TCRdb to between 2020 and 2021). The library was made by the immunoSEQ multiplex PCR assay. TCRdb stores this immuneACCESS table with in-frame sequences only. Part of the clones is absent; in the studies checked, under half of the shortfall reflects unresolved V genes, and no reason is known for the rest. Within this sample are approximately 300,000 clones, with nearly 90% of them counted one time only. In total, the top ten clones hold roughly a tenth of the sample. Specimen: PBMCs or T cells enriched from blood (not recorded which). These receptors all stem from a woman in her thirties who had recovered from COVID-19.

The chain carries TRBV27 and TRBJ1-5; D remains unclear. Germline lookup yields CDR1 MNHEY and CDR2 SMNVEV (reference sequence). V lost 3 bases and J 1 base, leaving 4 bases between the germline ends. The CDR3 totals 13 residues. The CDR3 sequence: CASSFVSNQPQHF. The CDR3 DNA follows: TGTGCCAGCAGTTTCGTAAGCAATCAGCCCCAGCATTTT.

This chain uses TRBV19 with TRBJ2-7; TRBD2 aligns across 8 bases. V was clipped by 8 bases and J by 6 bases; unmatched bases: 9. Germline assignment: CDR1 LNHDA and CDR2 SQIVND (reference sequence). The length of the CDR3 is 13 residues. The CDR3 nucleotides read TGTGCCAGTTCTCTTGCGGGAGGTGGCGAGCAGTACTTC. Translation: CASSLAGGGEQYF.

The chain couples TRBV6-5 to TRBJ2-7; 10 bases are a match to TRBD1. V trimming: 6 bases; J trimming: 1 base; junction bases outside the gene matches: 3. The CDR3 covers 14 residues. The germline CDR1 and CDR2 sequences are MNHEY and SVGAGI. The CDR3 protein is CASREGQGSYEQYF. The CDR3 DNA sequence: TGTGCCAGCAGAGAGGGACAGGGGTCCTACGAGCAGTACTTC.

J is TRBJ1-2 and V is TRBV6-1; D not resolved. Deletions cut 2 bases from V and 3 bases from J, with 7 bases between. From germline, CDR1 is MNHNS and CDR2 SASEGT. The CDR3 is made up of 13 amino acids. The CDR3 sequence: CASSETRDYGYTF. The CDR3 region has the DNA TGTGCCAGCAGTGAAACCCGAGACTATGGCTACACCTTC.

The chain employs TRBV7-9 and TRBJ1-2; 7 positions agree with TRBD1. V gave up 4 bases and J gave up 4 bases; unmatched junction bases: 9. Per the germline V gene, CDR1 is SEHNR and CDR2 is FQNEAQ (reference sequence). The CDR3 covers 15 residues. CDR3 region: CASSSNTGVGYGYTF. The CDR3 DNA is TGTGCCAGCAGCTCAAATACAGGGGTTGGCTATGGCTACACCTTC.

V is TRBV5-4 and J is TRBJ1-5, with D tentatively TRBD1 (6 bases). This CDR3 region has 15 residues. Trimming left V 0 bases short and J 9 bases short, with 16 bases between. Germline loops: CDR1 SGHNT, CDR2 YYREEE (reference sequence). The CDR3 nucleotides read TGTGCCAGCAGCTTGGGGGGACACCCCCTATCGCCCCAGCATTTT. The encoded protein is CASSLGGHPLSPQHF.

The rearrangement uses TRBV6-2 or TRBV6-3 and TRBJ1-1, with D maybe TRBD1 (5 bases). V was cut by 5 bases and J by 7 bases, with 23 bases left in between. Germline lookup yields CDR1 MNHEY and CDR2 SVGEGT. This CDR3 region has 16 residues. CDR3 sequence (DNA): TGTGCCAGCAGTCCCTCCGGGACGGGAGGACGAATTGAAGCTTTCTTT. As protein: CASSPSGTGGRIEAFF.

The CDR3 DNA sequence: TGTGCCAGCAGTGGGACTAGCGGGAGATACAATGAGCAGTTCTTC. It codes for CASSGTSGRYNEQFF. V gene TRBV2 combines with J gene TRBJ2-1, with TRBD2 matching over 13 bases. Germline-derived CDR1 and CDR2 are SNHLY and FYNNEI. V gave up 4 bases and J gave up 4 bases; unmatched junction bases: 1. The CDR3 contains 15 residues.

This chain uses TRBV30 with TRBJ1-2; D unclear. Germline V gene lookup returns CDR1 GTSNPN and CDR2 SVGIG (reference sequence). The ends were cut back, 0 bases at V and 5 bases at J, with 13 bases in the middle. The CDR3 totals 14 residues. CDR3 nucleotide sequence: TGTGCCTGGAGTGTACCGGAGGTAGCGTATGGCTACACCTTC. It codes for CAWSVPEVAYGYTF.

This clone was observed once. The chain links TRBV11-3 to TRBJ2-3, with a possible D match to TRBD2 (6 bases). The germline V gene encodes CDR1 SGHNT and CDR2 YENEEA. CDR3 length equals 15 residues. Trimming pared 2 bases from V and 6 bases from J, leaving 15 bases between. For the CDR3, the DNA is TGTGCCAGCAGCTTATCCGGGAGTAGCGGTGATACGCAGTATTTT. Protein sequence: CASSLSGSSGDTQYF.

The chain links TRBV11-2 to TRBJ2-3; 7 bases fit TRBD2. The germline V gene has CDR1 SGHAT and CDR2 FQNNGV. The CDR3 runs 19 residues. V was pared by 5 bases and J by 0 bases, with 17 bases of the junction left unmatched. CDR3 sequence reads: CASSPSWEGRNPSTDTQYF. As DNA, the CDR3 is TGTGCCAGCAGCCCTAGTTGGGAGGGGCGAAATCCTAGCACAGATACGCAGTATTTT.

This clone was detected only once. The chain employs TRBV6-5 and TRBJ2-7, with 8 bases matching TRBD1. The germline V gene encodes CDR1 MNHEY and CDR2 SVGAGI. The CDR3 consists of 15 residues. The V gene end was trimmed by 1 base and the J gene end by 5 bases; junction bases not matched to a gene: 7. The CDR3 protein is CASSYYGQGEDEQYF. CDR3 DNA: TGTGCCAGCAGTTACTACGGACAGGGTGAGGACGAGCAGTACTTC.

This rearrangement joins TRBV4-3 to TRBJ2-5, with D perhaps TRBD2 (5 bases). The V gene's germline CDR1 is LGHNA and CDR2 YSLEER. V was clipped by 2 bases and J by 5 bases, with 18 bases between them. The CDR3 sequence is 16 residues long. The CDR3 coding sequence is TGCGCCAGCAGCCAATCCGGGGTTGATATGGATGAGACCCAGTACTTC. Its translation is CASSQSGVDMDETQYF.

This clone was recorded a few times. The rearrangement links TRBV18 to TRBJ2-2, with 12 bases that match TRBD2. In germline, CDR1 is KGHSH, CDR2 LQKENI. Germline trimming cut 0 bases from V and 4 bases from J; bases unmatched to any gene: 12. The CDR3 contains 20 residues. The CDR3 loop is CASSPPIMKTSGRGTGELFF. In DNA form, the CDR3 reads TGTGCCAGCTCACCACCAATAATGAAGACTAGCGGGAGAGGCACCGGGGAGCTGTTTTTT.

This clone was seen once. The chain carries TRBV27 and TRBJ2-7, with TRBD2 matching 10 bases. CDR3 length equals 16 residues. CDR1 MNHEY and CDR2 SMNVEV come from the germline V gene (reference sequence). With V trimmed by 2 bases and J by 6 bases, 10 bases remained unmatched. CDR3 in DNA: TGTGCCAGCAGTTTAAGACCGGGACTAGCGATCTTCGAGCAGTACTTC. Protein: CASSLRPGLAIFEQYF.

The V call is TRBV7-2, the J call TRBJ1-4; D is unresolved. In germline, CDR1 is SGHTA, CDR2 FQGNSA. This CDR3 is built from 14 residues. V dropped 1 base and J dropped 5 bases, with 8 bases sitting between them. CDR3 coding DNA: TGTGCCAGCAGCTTAGGAGGCTTCAATGAAAAACTGTTTTTT. This encodes CASSLGGFNEKLFF. The full variable domain, completed using reference TRBV7-2 and TRBJ1-4, is GAGVSQSPSNKVTEKGKDVELRCDPISGHTALYWYRQSLGQGLEFLIYFQGNSAPDKSGLPSDRFSAERTGGSVSTLTIQRTQQEDSAVYLCASSLGGFNEKLFFGSGTQLSVL.

This clone was recorded only once. This chain uses TRBV6-4 with TRBJ1-2; TRBD1 matches 7 bases. V shed 8 bases and J 3 bases; nucleotides not matched to a gene: 18. The length of the CDR3 is 17 residues. Germline values: CDR1 MRHNA, CDR2 SNTAGT. CDR3 bases: TGTGCCAGCTCAAGTGGGCCCGGGGACAGACCGGACTATGGCTACACCTTC. Its translation is CASSSGPGDRPDYGYTF.

V gene TRBV11-3 combines with J gene TRBJ2-7; TRBD2 matches 14 bases. The CDR3 extends over 15 amino acids. Looked up from germline, CDR1 is SGHNT and CDR2 is YENEEA. The J segment lost 5 bases and the V segment lost 4 bases, leaving 4 bases of the junction unmatched. CDR3 DNA sequence: TGTGCCAGCAGCTCCATGACTAGCGGGAGGGACGAGCAGTACTTC. This translates into CASSSMTSGRDEQYF.

The chain links TRBV6-5 to TRBJ1-1, with D maybe TRBD1 (5 bases). Trimming left V 6 bases short and J 7 bases short, with 9 bases between. This CDR3 region has 11 residues. The germline V gene encodes CDR1 MNHEY and CDR2 SVGAGI. CDR3 amino acids: CASSSTVEAFF. CDR3 nucleotides: TGTGCCAGCAGCTCGACAGTTGAAGCTTTCTTT.

As concerns this clone: The junction does not match germline at one end; this may be a read error. J is TRBJ1-6 and V is TRBV5-4, with D hard to call. The CDR3 spans 15 residues. CDR1 and CDR2 from the germline V gene are SGHNT and YYREEE (reference sequence). DNA for the CDR3: TGTGCCAGCAGCTTATCCGGGGTATATAGTTCACCCCTCCACTTT. Protein sequence: CASSLSGVYSSPLHF.